This T cell receptor beta chain was documented in a study of T cells in Graves' hyperthyroidism and ophthalmopathy. Study background: Before any treatment, at initial diagnosis, peripheral blood was collected. Regarding the study as a whole: Within blood appeared most thyroid clonotypes that had expanded above 0.001. Model predictions of ophthalmopathy came a median about 6.3 months before onset.

With regard to this clonotype: Its specificity is not known.

What was amplified from RNA transcripts were TCR beta CDR3 regions. During a first-round RT-PCR of the TCR CDR3, the HTBI primer set was used. TCRdb re-analysed the multiplex PCR reads in MiXCR, keeping a single row per CDR3 protein. The table records about 410,000 distinct CDR3 sequences, around 13% of them present only once. At least 3 on the Clinical Activity Score was recorded for ophthalmopathy patients, who also had NOSPECS grade at least 4 and duration under 3 months. The sequencing sample was made of blood. This clonotype was sampled from a woman in her thirties with Graves' ophthalmopathy.

CDR3 sequence: CASTRRSGNTGELFF. The CDR3 DNA reads TGTGCCAGCACCCGACGGTCCGGGAACACCGGGGAGCTGTTTTTT. The chain links TRBV12-3 or TRBV12-4 to TRBJ2-2; the D is unclear. This CDR3 is built from 15 residues. V gave up 7 bases and J gave up 1 base, with 13 bases separating them.